Below, 29 T cell receptor beta chains from the same sample are listed, as sequenced in a study of Ad26.COV2.S vaccination and SARS-CoV-2 variants. The sample's treatment: roughly 19 received Ad26.COV2.S at low or high dose, single or two shots; 5 received placebo; per-sample allocation not given. Material that was analyzed had been drawn on day 63 after the first vaccine or placebo injection. The protocol was immunoSEQ multiplex PCR, while the TCRdb copy is restricted to in-frame clones and leaves out a portion. The sample lists fewer than 400,000 clones, around 91% occurring once. Sequenced material: peripheral blood, taken in a trial of Ad26.COV2.S vaccine versus placebo. The receptors here all came from a person aged 18-60 years who received the Ad26.COV2.S COVID-19 vaccine or a placebo.

In its sample, this clone was seen once. The chain links TRBV6-6 to TRBJ2-7, with D hard to call. Germline CDR1 is MNHNY and CDR2 is SVGAGI (reference sequence). The CDR3 is 11 amino acids. V was pared by 5 bases and J by 5 bases, with 7 bases between. CDR3 DNA: TGTGCCAGCAGTCCCCTCAACGAGCAGTACTTC. Translation gives CASSPLNEQYF.

DNA of the CDR3: TGCGCCAGCCGACCGACAGGAAATTCACCCCTCCACTTT. Amino acids: CASRPTGNSPLHF. The chain is built from TRBV23-1 and TRBJ1-6; tentative D call: TRBD1 (6 bases). TRBV23-1 is filed as an ORF, its function uncertain. Between the trimmed V and J ends, which lost 8 bases and 7 bases, there was a span of 12 bases. CDR3 length: 13 amino acids.

The chain has TRBV4-1 and TRBJ1-1, with TRBD1 matching over 9 bases. Germline trimming cut 0 bases from V and 8 bases from J; bases unmatched to any gene: 4. CDR3 size: 14 residues. Germline lookup yields CDR1 MGHRA and CDR2 YSYEKL. CDR3 nucleotide sequence: TGCGCCAGCAGCCAAGACCGGGACAGGGCGGAAGCTTTCTTT. As protein: CASSQDRDRAEAFF.

The CDR3 region has the DNA TGTGCTAGTGGTTTGGTAGTCCACCCGAAGGATGAAAAACTGTTTTTT. It codes for CASGLVVHPKDEKLFF. This rearrangement joins TRBV12-5 to TRBJ1-4; D gene uncertain. V was shortened by 0 bases and J by 6 bases, with 14 bases between the two germline ends. There are 16 residues in the CDR3. The germline gives CDR1 LGHNT, CDR2 FRNRAP.

V is TRBV24-1 and J is TRBJ2-7, with D possibly TRBD1 on 6 matching bases. Germline CDR1 and CDR2: KGHDR and SFDVKD. The CDR3 extends over 15 amino acids. V lost 3 bases to trimming and J lost 1 base, with 12 bases between them. Written as DNA, the CDR3 is TGTGCCACCAGTGATCCCCAAGGGGGTTCCTACGAGCAGTACTTC. Its protein product is CATSDPQGGSYEQYF.

This chain connects TRBV12-1 to TRBJ2-1. TRBV12-1 is a documented pseudogene. CDR3 length: 15 residues. CDR3: CASSLKGPRGNEQFF. CDR3 DNA: TGTGCCAGCAGCTTAAAGGGGCCTCGGGGCAATGAGCAGTTCTTC.

The table lists this clone with a count of one. This sequence joins TRBV5-1 and TRBJ1-1; D ambiguous. This CDR3 is 12 amino acids long. Trimming removed 4 bases at V and 7 bases at J, with 11 bases between. Germline V gene data show CDR1 as SGHRS and CDR2 as YFSETQ. The chain's CDR3 is CASSPTLFEAFF. The CDR3 bases are TGCGCCAGCAGCCCGACCCTTTTTGAAGCTTTCTTT.

This clone was observed once. This rearrangement joins TRBV28 to TRBJ2-5, with D perhaps matching TRBD1 or TRBD2 (5 bases each). Trimming stripped 3 bases from V and 5 bases from J, with 13 bases between. Germline CDR1 reads MDHEN; CDR2 reads SYDVKM. This CDR3 contains 14 residues. CDR3 residues: CASSFKGRGETQYF. CDR3 nucleotide sequence: TGTGCCAGCAGTTTTAAGGGGAGAGGCGAGACCCAGTACTTC.

This clone was counted only a few times. The sample holds other DNA sequences that translate to the same CDR3. CDR3 amino acids: CASSETEPNTEAFF. The CDR3 nucleotides are TGCGCCAGCAGTGAAACAGAGCCGAACACTGAAGCTTTCTTT. This chain connects TRBV10-2 to TRBJ1-1, with unresolved D. The germline CDR1 and CDR2 sequences are WSHSY and SAAADI. V shed 3 bases and J shed 1 base, with 9 bases lying between them. The CDR3 totals 14 residues.

The CDR3 bases are TGCAGTGCTAGAGATCCGGAGGCCCAGTACTTC. This encodes CSARDPEAQYF. The chain links TRBV20-1 to TRBJ2-5; TRBD2 is a possible D gene (5 bases). The CDR3 totals 11 residues. Per germline, CDR1 DFQATT and CDR2 SNEGSKA (reference sequence). Trimming took 0 bases from V and 9 from J, leaving 8 bases between them.

This clone was detected only a few times. The chain is built from TRBV7-8 and TRBJ2-1; D may be TRBD2 (6 bases). V lost 1 base, J lost 10 bases, and 17 bases lay in between. This CDR3 contains 15 residues. Germline V gene data show CDR1 as SGHVS and CDR2 as FQNEAQ. CDR3 sequence: CASSLVSGAGREQFF. The CDR3 DNA is TGTGCCAGCAGCTTAGTATCAGGAGCGGGCAGGGAGCAGTTCTTC.

This sequence joins TRBV6-6 and TRBJ2-7; the D gene is possibly TRBD1 (6 bases). CDR1 MNHNY and CDR2 SVGAGI come from the germline V gene (reference sequence). V lost 5 bases to trimming and J lost 7 bases, with 15 bases between them. CDR3 length equals 13 residues. This CDR3 is CASSADSLGEQYF. The CDR3 bases are TGTGCCAGCAGTGCGGACAGTCTAGGGGAGCAGTACTTC.

This sequence joins TRBV5-1 and TRBJ2-7, with D possibly being TRBD1 (7 bases). The V end was cut by 4 bases, the J end by 1 base, with 12 bases between. The CDR3 runs 14 residues. Germline V gene sequence: CDR1 SGHRS, CDR2 YFSETQ. The CDR3 loop is CASSLEGQSYEQYF. The CDR3 region has the DNA TGCGCCAGCAGCCTGGAGGGACAGTCCTACGAGCAGTACTTC. Filled out from reference TRBV5-1 and TRBJ2-7, the complete variable domain reads KAGVTQTPRYLIKTRGQQVTLSCSPISGHRSVSWYQQTPGQGLQFLFEYFSETQRNKGNFPGRFSGRQFSNSRSEMNVSTLELGDSALYLCASSLEGQSYEQYFGPGTRLTVT.

The count of this clone is one. The chain recombines TRBV24-1 with TRBJ2-1, with 9 bases aligning to TRBD2. CDR3 length: 16 residues. V was clipped by 3 bases and J by 4 bases; unmatched bases: 6. Germline CDR1 KGHDR, CDR2 SFDVKD. CDR3 region: CATSDGTSSFYNEQFF. DNA for the CDR3: TGTGCCACCAGTGATGGGACTAGCTCTTTTTACAATGAGCAGTTCTTC.

The chain recombines TRBV5-1 with TRBJ1-2, with 9 bases that match TRBD1. There are 14 residues in the CDR3. The V segment lost 3 bases and the J segment 5 bases; nucleotides outside the gene matches: 5. Per germline, CDR1 SGHRS and CDR2 YFSETQ. The CDR3 bases are TGCGCCAGCAGCTACCGGACAGGGGAATATGGCTACACCTTC. It is translated as CASSYRTGEYGYTF.

This rearrangement joins TRBV15 to TRBJ2-7, with TRBD2 identical over 10 bases. The CDR3 length is 15 residues. V shed 4 bases and J 1 base; nucleotides not matched to a gene: 4. CDR1 and CDR2 from the germline V gene are LNHNV and YYDKDF (reference sequence). CDR3 protein: CATSKKREGSYEQYF. The CDR3 DNA follows: TGTGCCACCAGCAAGAAGCGGGAGGGGTCCTACGAGCAGTACTTC.

The chain joins TRBV5-1 to TRBJ2-5, with 10 bases lining up with TRBD2. The CDR3 totals 14 residues. The V segment lost 5 bases and the J segment 5 bases; nucleotides outside the gene matches: 6. Germline values: CDR1 SGHRS, CDR2 YFSETQ. CDR3 in DNA: TGCGCCAGCAGTCCTAGCGGGGGTGGCGAGACCCAGTACTTC. Encoded protein: CASSPSGGGETQYF. The variable domain in full, completed from reference TRBV5-1 and TRBJ2-5, reads KAGVTQTPRYLIKTRGQQVTLSCSPISGHRSVSWYQQTPGQGLQFLFEYFSETQRNKGNFPGRFSGRQFSNSRSEMNVSTLELGDSALYLCASSPSGGGETQYFGPGTRLLVL.

The chain links TRBV28 to TRBJ2-1, with D possibly TRBD2 on 6 matching bases. Between the trimmed V and J ends, which lost 7 bases and 7 bases, there was a span of 20 bases. Per germline, CDR1 MDHEN and CDR2 SYDVKM. This CDR3 has 15 amino acids. CDR3 DNA: TGTGCCAGCATAGGGGAGGTAGCGAGGTGGAATGAGCAGTTCTTC. Translated, it gives CASIGEVARWNEQFF.

The genes are TRBV11-3 and TRBJ2-2, with D perhaps assigned TRBD1 or TRBD2 (5 bases each). V lost 3 bases to trimming and J lost 1 base, with 18 bases between them. Germline values: CDR1 SGHNT, CDR2 YENEEA. The CDR3 consists of 18 residues. The CDR3 coding sequence is TGTGCCAGCAGCTTTGCCGTCTGGGACGGACAGAACACCGGGGAGCTGTTTTTT. This gives the protein CASSFAVWDGQNTGELFF.

The V gene is TRBV9, the J gene TRBJ2-3; TRBD2 matches 13 bases. Germline trimming cut 4 bases from V and 0 bases from J; bases unmatched to any gene: 14. This CDR3 contains 20 residues. The germline gives CDR1 SGDLS, CDR2 YYNGEE. CDR3 nucleotide sequence: TGTGCCAGCAGCCCTTCACTAAGCGGACTAGCGGGAGACAGCACAGATACGCAGTATTTT. Its protein product is CASSPSLSGLAGDSTDTQYF.

This clone showed up just once. The rearrangement joins TRBV4-1 to TRBJ2-1; weak D call: TRBD2 (6 bases). The ends were cut back, 0 bases at V and 11 bases at J, with 11 bases in the middle. This CDR3 is built from 13 residues. Germline V lookup: CDR1 MGHRA, CDR2 YSYEKL. CDR3 sequence reads: CASSQEGTSQQFF. In DNA, the CDR3 is TGCGCCAGCAGCCAAGAAGGGACTTCCCAGCAGTTCTTC.

V is TRBV14 and J is TRBJ2-3; no definite D call. The CDR3 runs to 13 residues. V was pared by 4 bases and J by 9 bases, with 14 bases between. Germline V CDR1 and CDR2: SGHDN, FVKESK. This CDR3 reads CASSRTDLETQYF. CDR3 in DNA: TGTGCCAGCAGCCGGACGGACCTTGAAACGCAGTATTTT.

The chain combines TRBV5-1 with TRBJ2-2; 13 bases are a match to TRBD2. Per germline, CDR1 SGHRS and CDR2 YFSETQ. V dropped 3 bases and J dropped 5; count of bases not matched to a gene: 4. The CDR3 spans 16 residues. The CDR3 protein is CASSYRTSGSTGELFF. The DNA of the CDR3 is TGCGCCAGCAGCTACAGGACTAGCGGGAGTACCGGGGAGCTGTTTTTT.

The chain couples TRBV6-4 to TRBJ2-5; D ambiguous. The CDR3 contains 9 residues. Trimming removed 9 bases from V and 5 bases from J, with 4 bases in between. From germline, CDR1 is MRHNA and CDR2 SNTAGT. Here the CDR3 reads CARFETQYF. CDR3 DNA: TGTGCCAGATTTGAGACCCAGTACTTC.

J is TRBJ2-1 and V is TRBV11-3; 7 nucleotides agree with TRBD2. The CDR3 runs to 16 residues. The V gene's germline CDR1 is SGHNT and CDR2 YENEEA. The V gene end was trimmed by 2 bases and the J gene end by 3 bases; junction bases not matched to a gene: 7. CDR3 residues: CASSLPGLADYNEQFF. The CDR3 DNA follows: TGTGCCAGCAGCTTACCCGGGCTAGCGGACTACAATGAGCAGTTCTTC.

This rearrangement joins TRBV27 to TRBJ2-7, with TRBD1 matching over 9 bases. The CDR3 is 15 residues long. The trim removed 5 bases at V and 5 bases at J, leaving 10 bases unmatched. The germline V gene has CDR1 MNHEY and CDR2 SMNVEV (reference sequence). The CDR3 DNA reads as TGTGCCAGCAGTACCCGGACAGGGGTATCTCACGAGCAGTACTTC. Its translation is CASSTRTGVSHEQYF.

The chain combines TRBV5-4 with TRBJ1-1; D possibly corresponds to TRBD1 (5 bases). V was cut by 3 bases and J by 4 bases, with 10 bases left in between. The CDR3 length is 13 residues. Germline V gene lookup returns CDR1 SGHNT and CDR2 YYREEE (reference sequence). CDR3 residues: CASSSPGPTEAFF. As DNA, the CDR3 is TGTGCCAGCAGCTCGCCGGGACCCACTGAAGCTTTCTTT.

J is TRBJ1-1 and V is TRBV5-1; D is uncertain. Germline V gene data show CDR1 as SGHRS and CDR2 as YFSETQ. With 7 bases removed from V and 0 bases from J, the gap between germline ends came to 13 bases. This CDR3 is 14 amino acids long. CDR3 protein: CASALAGMNTEAFF. In DNA, the CDR3 is TGCGCCAGCGCCCTGGCGGGGATGAACACTGAAGCTTTCTTT.

The chain recombines TRBV5-1 with TRBJ2-1, with 11 bases identical to TRBD2. The CDR3 has 16 residues. In germline, CDR1 is SGHRS, CDR2 YFSETQ. J was trimmed by 2 bases and V by 3 bases; bases with no gene match: 4. This chain's CDR3 is CASSSIAGGPYNEQFF. CDR3 sequence (DNA): TGCGCCAGCAGCTCCATAGCGGGAGGGCCCTACAATGAGCAGTTCTTC.